The 15 T cell receptor beta chains in this list originate from one sample, sequenced in a study of CD8+ T cells in alopecia areata. Extraction of RNA preceded its reverse transcription into cDNA, which served as the sequencing template. Sequenced by immunoSEQ multiplex PCR; TCRdb stores in-frame clones only, minus some. The sample includes approximately 45,000 clones, around three fifths seen only once; the top ten take 20% to 25%. Specified treatment: oral pan-JAK inhibitor, 5-10 mg twice daily. This specimen was CD8+ T cells sorted from blood, taken at week 4, from a patient treated with tofacitinib. These receptors were taken from a human donor with alopecia areata.

This chain links TRBV5-6 with TRBJ2-7; 9 bases align to TRBD1. The CDR3 is 14 amino acids. With V trimmed by 5 bases and J by 1 base, 4 bases remained unmatched. Germline values: CDR1 SGHDT, CDR2 YYEEEE. The CDR3 DNA follows: TGTGCCAGCAGAGCGACAGGGGGTTCCTACGAGCAGTACTTC. Translation gives CASRATGGSYEQYF. Based on the CDR3 plus reference TRBV5-6 and TRBJ2-7, the full variable domain is DAGVTQSPTHLIKTRGQQVTLRCSPKSGHDTVSWYQQALGQGPQFIFQYYEEEERQRGNFPDRFSGHQFPNYSSELNVNALLLGDSALYLCASRATGGSYEQYFGPGTRLTVT.

J is TRBJ2-6 and V is TRBV30; 7 bases map to TRBD1. This CDR3 has 16 residues. Per germline, CDR1 GTSNPN and CDR2 SVGIG (reference sequence). V was clipped by 3 bases and J by 2 bases; unmatched bases: 7. The CDR3 sequence is CAWSTTGAAGANVLTF. The CDR3, as DNA: TGTGCCTGGAGCACTACAGGGGCGGCTGGGGCCAACGTCCTGACTTTC.

V and J are TRBV27 and TRBJ2-3; TRBD1 is a possible D gene (6 bases). The CDR3 extends over 14 amino acids. Germline CDR1 is MNHEY and CDR2 is SMNVEV (reference sequence). V dropped 4 bases and J dropped 7 bases, with 15 bases sitting between them. Here the CDR3 reads CASSSNRERYTQYF. CDR3 nucleotide sequence: TGTGCCAGCAGTTCCAACAGGGAAAGATATACGCAGTATTTT.

This clone occurred a few times. This chain joins TRBV7-3 and TRBJ2-1; D possibly corresponds to TRBD1 (5 bases). Germline V lookup: CDR1 SGHTA, CDR2 FQGTGA. The CDR3 covers 11 residues. The germline V and J ends were trimmed by 6 bases and 7 bases, with 7 bases remaining between them. The CDR3 reads CASRPGNEQFF. CDR3 in DNA: TGTGCCAGCAGACCAGGGAATGAGCAGTTCTTC. Complete variable domain (other parts from reference TRBV7-3 and TRBJ2-1): GAGVSQTPSNKVTEKGKYVELRCDPISGHTALYWYRQSLGQGPEFLIYFQGTGAADDSGLPNDRFFAVRPEGSVSTLKIQRTERGDSAVYLCASRPGNEQFFGPGTRLTVL.

This clone has just one count. This chain uses TRBV2 with TRBJ2-7; TRBD2 matches 8 bases. Germline CDR1 is SNHLY and CDR2 is FYNNEI. J gave up 0 bases and V 5 bases, and 3 bases lay outside the gene matches. This CDR3 has 14 residues. CDR3 region: CASSSGGRSYEQYF. The CDR3 DNA reads TGTGCCAGCAGTAGCGGGGGACGCTCCTACGAGCAGTACTTC.

The V and J genes are TRBV4-1 and TRBJ2-7, with D possibly TRBD1 on 5 matching bases. With 6 bases removed from V and 0 bases from J, the gap between germline ends came to 12 bases. This CDR3 has 14 amino acids. The germline V gene has CDR1 MGHRA and CDR2 YSYEKL. The CDR3 is CASSAIGDSYEQYF. The CDR3 DNA follows: TGCGCCAGCAGTGCCATAGGGGACTCCTACGAGCAGTACTTC.

This chain connects TRBV29-1 to TRBJ1-1, with 7 bases that match TRBD1. This CDR3 spans 13 amino acids. The V and J ends lost 5 bases and 1 base, in that order; junction bases with no gene match: 4. Germline CDR1 and CDR2: SQVTM and ANQGSEA. CDR3 bases: TGCAGCGTTTTTGGGACAGAGAACACTGAAGCTTTCTTT. Residues: CSVFGTENTEAFF. The entire variable domain, with the rest obtained from reference TRBV29-1 and TRBJ1-1, is as follows: SAVISQKPSRDICQRGTSLTIQCQVDSQVTMMFWYRQQPGQSLTLIATANQGSEATYESGFVIDKFPISRPNLTFSTLTVSNMSPEDSSIYLCSVFGTENTEAFFGQGTRLTVV.

The chain couples TRBV2 to TRBJ1-1; D is possibly TRBD1 (5 bases). The CDR3 contains 13 residues. Germline CDR1 SNHLY, CDR2 FYNNEI. V dropped 7 bases and J dropped 5 bases, with 14 bases sitting between them. The CDR3 bases are TGTGCCAGCACCCCTCATGGGGGGACTGAAGCTTTCTTT. This codes for CASTPHGGTEAFF.

The gene calls are TRBV27 and TRBJ2-7; 9 bases agree with TRBD1. With 5 bases clipped from V and 4 bases from J, the junction kept 6 bases outside the gene matches. Per the germline V gene, CDR1 is MNHEY and CDR2 is SMNVEV (reference sequence). This CDR3 region has 14 residues. CDR3 sequence: CASSDWTGEYEQYF. The DNA of the CDR3 is TGTGCCAGCAGTGATTGGACAGGGGAGTACGAGCAGTACTTC.

This clone has a handful of counts. V usage is TRBV29-1 and J usage is TRBJ2-2; D might be TRBD1 (6 bases). This CDR3 spans 17 amino acids. V was cut by 3 bases and J by 4 bases, with 21 bases left in between. Germline V gene data show CDR1 as SQVTM and CDR2 as ANQGSEA. The CDR3 reads CSVDWFVGARFTGELFF. In DNA, the CDR3 is TGCAGCGTTGATTGGTTTGTGGGGGCGAGATTCACCGGGGAGCTGTTTTTT.

This clone was counted only a few times. This chain connects TRBV30 to TRBJ1-1, with D possibly being TRBD1 (5 bases). CDR1 is GTSNPN, CDR2 SVGIG, per germline (reference sequence). This CDR3 spans 13 amino acids. The V end was cut by 1 base, the J end by 4 bases, with 10 bases between. The DNA of the CDR3 is TGTGCCTGGAGTGGGGGCACGGGCACTGAAGCTTTCTTT. Translated: CAWSGGTGTEAFF.

This chain links TRBV29-1 with TRBJ1-1, with TRBD1 identical over 7 bases. Trimming at V came to 0 bases and at J to 6 bases, leaving 7 bases not matched to a gene. Looked up from germline, CDR1 is SQVTM and CDR2 is ANQGSEA. This CDR3 spans 14 amino acids. The CDR3 DNA follows: TGCAGCGTTGAAGAAAGCAGGGGGGGTCCTGAAGCTTTCTTT. Its translation is CSVEESRGGPEAFF.

The rearrangement uses TRBV30 and TRBJ2-3; D unresolved. There are 13 residues in the CDR3. Germline CDR1 is GTSNPN and CDR2 is SVGIG (reference sequence). With 8 bases removed from V and 0 bases from J, the gap between germline ends came to 12 bases. The chain's CDR3 is CAAPGDSTDTQYF. CDR3 bases: TGTGCCGCGCCGGGTGACAGCACAGATACGCAGTATTTT.

This clone has only one observation. The chain links TRBV30 to TRBJ1-1, with D perhaps matching TRBD1 (6 bases). The CDR3 consists of 14 residues. Trimming removed 2 bases from V and 2 bases from J, with 12 bases in between. Germline assignment: CDR1 GTSNPN and CDR2 SVGIG (reference sequence). CDR3 in DNA: TGTGCCTGGAGTAAACAGGGATATAACACTGAAGCTTTCTTT. Its translation: CAWSKQGYNTEAFF.

The chain employs TRBV4-1 and TRBJ2-3, with no clear D. V dropped 1 base and J dropped 0 bases, with 2 bases sitting between them. Germline CDR1 and CDR2: MGHRA and YSYEKL. The CDR3 has 13 amino acids. CDR3 sequence: CASSQASTDTQYF. The CDR3, as DNA: TGCGCCAGCAGCCAAGCTAGCACAGATACGCAGTATTTT.